This TCR beta chain derives from a study of blood T cell repertoires in COVID-19. Overall study: Acute and convalescent COVID-19 specimens originated in the United States, Italy and Spain. PBMCs, B-cell-depleted T cells, or T cells were the source of the cDNA or gDNA that made up the material.

In germline, CDR1 is MDHEN, CDR2 SYDVKM. V was trimmed by 6 bases and J by 5 bases, leaving 15 bases between them. The CDR3 extends over 14 amino acids. In the original analysis: Researchers report that nucleated cell counts were estimated from reference gene primer amplification. Generated by immunoSEQ multiplex PCR, the TCRdb table keeps only in-frame clones and is missing some. V and J calls and clone size are copied from that table; D and trimming were computed from the DNA. The top ten clones hold approximately 4% of a sample with about 150,000 clones, about 86% of them seen once. The sequence derives from a woman between 65 and 79 years old with acute or convalescent COVID-19. Material: peripheral blood. V is TRBV28 and J is TRBJ2-3; D is unclear. This CDR3 is CASSRHRARDTQYF. The CDR3 DNA is TGTGCCAGCAGCCGTCACAGAGCAAGAGATACGCAGTATTTT.